This T cell receptor beta chain was sequenced for a study of T cell responses to AZD1222 COVID-19 vaccine. Study at large: Samples with a second dose at about 4 or about 12 weeks were pooled together.

Study observations and caveats: The CD4 TCRs associated with vaccination extended across spike and predominated at 160-218 and 743-854.

Between the trimmed V and J ends, which lost 0 bases and 2 bases, there was a span of 15 bases. Germline lookup yields CDR1 SGHNT and CDR2 YYREEE (reference sequence). The CDR3 has 16 amino acids. Here immunoSEQ multiplex PCR was the method, and the copy in TCRdb shows in-frame clones only, minus some. Altogether approximately 150,000 clones are present, 70% to 90% being singletons, with the ten largest covering just under 3%. A word on this clone: Its antigen is undetermined.

The source is an adult in good health. This chain joins TRBV5-4 and TRBJ2-7; tentative D call: TRBD2 (5 bases). The source material was peripheral blood, sampled on day 0 of AZD1222 vaccination. CDR3 sequence: CASSLERVGKPYEQYF. CDR3 bases: TGTGCCAGCAGCTTGGAGAGGGTCGGCAAACCCTACGAGCAGTACTTC.